The 24 T cell receptor beta chains listed next were all sequenced from one sample in a study of beta chain features in type 1 diabetes. Every bit of the isolated RNA underwent reverse transcription, so sequencing read expressed TCRB transcripts. Assay used: immunoSEQ multiplex PCR; TCRdb lists only in-frame clones, some missing. Counted here are around 300,000 clones, under 8.5% occurring once; the ten biggest clones make up 1%. The sequencing sample was made of central memory CD4+ T cells from blood. The receptor source for this set is a woman in her late teens or twenties in good health.

This clone was observed a few times. The chain carries TRBV7-9 and TRBJ2-6, with D hard to call. Per the germline V gene, CDR1 is SEHNR and CDR2 is FQNEAQ (reference sequence). V shed 5 bases and J shed 3 bases, with 5 bases lying between them. The CDR3 length is 13 residues. DNA for the CDR3: TGTGCCAGCAGCCCGGATGGGGCCAACGTCCTGACTTTC. This encodes CASSPDGANVLTF.

This chain uses TRBV7-2 with TRBJ1-2, with unresolved D. The CDR3 is 14 residues long. CDR1 is SGHTA and CDR2 is FQGNSA in the germline V gene. The V gene lost 2 bases and the J gene lost 6 bases, with 13 bases spanning the gap. The CDR3 loop reads CASSLLLLPHGYTF. In DNA form, the CDR3 reads TGTGCCAGCAGCTTACTGTTACTCCCACATGGCTACACCTTC.

This clone has only one observation. The chain has TRBV4-1 and TRBJ2-7; 8 bases agree with TRBD2. Trimming cost V 3 bases and J 3 bases; bases outside gene matches: 7. Germline V gene data show CDR1 as MGHRA and CDR2 as YSYEKL. The CDR3 is made up of 15 amino acids. The CDR3 region has the DNA TGCGCCAGCAGCCATACAAGCGGGAGTAACTACGAGCAGTACTTC. It encodes CASSHTSGSNYEQYF.

The chain is built from TRBV25-1 and TRBJ1-4, with 8 nucleotides matching TRBD1. The V and J ends lost 0 bases and 6 bases, in that order; junction bases with no gene match: 9. Germline loops: CDR1 MGHDK, CDR2 SYGVNS. The CDR3 is 17 residues long. CDR3 nucleotides: TGTGCCAGCAGTGAATATATGGGGACAGGCATAGATGAAAAACTGTTTTTT. Translated, it gives CASSEYMGTGIDEKLFF.

The rearrangement joins TRBV4-2 to TRBJ2-3; 8 positions match TRBD2. The V gene end was trimmed by 0 bases and the J gene end by 2 bases; junction bases not matched to a gene: 10. The CDR3 is made up of 18 amino acids. Germline assignment: CDR1 LGHNA and CDR2 YNFKEQ. The CDR3 loop reads CASSQDRRGASSTDTQYF. The CDR3 DNA reads TGTGCCAGCAGCCAAGATCGGCGGGGGGCTTCTTCCACAGATACGCAGTATTTT.

This clone was detected only a few times. The V and J genes are TRBV27 and TRBJ2-3; D is ambiguous. With 1 base removed from V and 0 bases from J, the gap between germline ends came to 14 bases. Germline CDR1 reads MNHEY; CDR2 reads SMNVEV (reference sequence). The CDR3 extends over 17 amino acids. The CDR3 DNA follows: TGTGCCAGCAGTTTATTTTCAGCTTCTTCTAGCACAGATACGCAGTATTTT. Protein sequence: CASSLFSASSSTDTQYF.

This clone was counted only a few times. V usage is TRBV28 and J usage is TRBJ1-3; no definite D call. CDR1 MDHEN and CDR2 SYDVKM come from the germline V gene. V was trimmed by 6 bases and J by 0 bases, leaving 9 bases between them. CDR3 length: 14 residues. For the CDR3, the DNA is TGTGCCAGCAGCGCAGTCTACTCTGGAAACACCATATATTTT. Protein sequence: CASSAVYSGNTIYF.

This clone has just a few counts. The gene calls are TRBV7-2 and TRBJ2-3, with 7 bases aligning to TRBD2. J gave up 1 base and V 7 bases, and 5 bases lay outside the gene matches. Germline CDR1 and CDR2: SGHTA and FQGNSA. CDR3 length: 14 residues. DNA of the CDR3: TGTGCCAGCATCTTGGGGGGGGGCACAGATACGCAGTATTTT. Its protein is CASILGGGTDTQYF.

This clone was seen only a few times. The rearrangement links TRBV7-2 to TRBJ1-2; no clear D gene. Germline CDR1 is SGHTA and CDR2 is FQGNSA. V shed 1 base and J shed 3 bases, with 9 bases lying between them. The CDR3 loop spans 14 amino acids. The CDR3 here is CASSLEFWDYGYTF. The DNA for the CDR3 is TGTGCCAGCAGCTTAGAATTCTGGGACTATGGCTACACCTTC. Variable domain in full (rest from reference TRBV7-2 and TRBJ1-2): GAGVSQSPSNKVTEKGKDVELRCDPISGHTALYWYRQSLGQGLEFLIYFQGNSAPDKSGLPSDRFSAERTGGSVSTLTIQRTQQEDSAVYLCASSLEFWDYGYTFGSGTRLTVV.

V usage is TRBV21-1 and J usage is TRBJ1-2; the table's TRBD1 call for D was not verified on the DNA. TRBV21-1 is described as a pseudogene. The CDR3 runs 14 residues. CDR3 in DNA: TGTGCCAGCAGCAAAGGTCACAGGGCCTATGGCTACACCTTC. Its translation is CASSKGHRAYGYTF.

The chain couples TRBV6-6 to TRBJ2-3; 10 nucleotides line up with TRBD1. Germline V gene lookup returns CDR1 MNHNY and CDR2 SVGAGI (reference sequence). The ends lost 6 bases at V and 5 bases at J; junction bases unmatched: 8. This CDR3 is built from 15 residues. The CDR3 here is CASRSRQGAGDTQYF. DNA for the CDR3: TGTGCCAGCAGATCCCGACAGGGGGCTGGAGATACGCAGTATTTT.

This clone has more than one count but fewer than ten. The chain combines TRBV6-1 with TRBJ2-1; D is unclear. This CDR3 contains 14 residues. CDR1 is MNHNS, CDR2 SASEGT, per germline. V was clipped by 8 bases and J by 6 bases, with 17 bases between them. Written as DNA, the CDR3 is TGTGCCAGCTCGTGGTCAACTGCAGGCAATGAGCAGTTCTTC. It encodes CASSWSTAGNEQFF.

This clone was observed a handful of times. V gene TRBV5-1 combines with J gene TRBJ2-1; 9 nucleotides line up with TRBD2. In germline, CDR1 is SGHRS, CDR2 YFSETQ. V dropped 5 bases and J dropped 8; count of bases not matched to a gene: 8. The CDR3 is 14 residues long. CDR3 bases: TGCGCCAGCAGGAGAGTAGCGGGAGAATATGAGCAGTTCTTC. Translating it yields CASRRVAGEYEQFF.

This clone was observed a few times. The chain has TRBV2 and TRBJ1-2, with 8 bases fitting TRBD1. This CDR3 spans 14 amino acids. J gave up 5 bases and V 8 bases, and 10 bases lay outside the gene matches. The germline CDR1 and CDR2 sequences are SNHLY and FYNNEI. The CDR3 DNA reads as TGTGCCAGCTGCCAACAGGGGGTTGGGTATGGCTACACCTTC. This gives the protein CASCQQGVGYGYTF.

This clone was counted only a few times. The chain joins TRBV7-2 to TRBJ2-7; tentative D call: TRBD2 (6 bases). V was clipped by 5 bases and J by 2 bases, with 16 bases between them. The length of the CDR3 is 15 residues. CDR1 is SGHTA, CDR2 FQGNSA, per germline. Here the CDR3 DNA reads TGTGCCAGCAGCCTTAGCGGAATGATGACCTACGAGCAGTACTTC. Amino acids: CASSLSGMMTYEQYF.

This clone turned up a few times. This chain joins TRBV30 and TRBJ2-1; D is perhaps TRBD2 (6 bases). This CDR3 has 16 amino acids. Trimming pared 0 bases from V and 5 bases from J, leaving 17 bases between. CDR1 and CDR2 from the germline V gene are GTSNPN and SVGIG (reference sequence). DNA for the CDR3: TGTGCCTGGAGTGTGGGGGGTGCACCCAAAAACAATGAGCAGTTCTTC. It is translated as CAWSVGGAPKNNEQFF.

The chain carries TRBV4-3 and TRBJ2-7, with D uncertain. Per germline, CDR1 LGHNA and CDR2 YSLEER. V was pared by 0 bases and J by 0 bases, with 15 bases between. CDR3 size: 17 residues. CDR3 in DNA: TGCGCCAGCAGCCAAGAGGGTGGAGCAATGAGCTCCTACGAGCAGTACTTC. This encodes CASSQEGGAMSSYEQYF.

This clone was seen a few times. The J gene is TRBJ1-4, the V gene TRBV29-1, with 7 bases lining up with TRBD1. Unmatched junction bases numbered 8, after V lost 7 bases and J lost 3 bases. The CDR3 is 14 amino acids. The germline gives CDR1 SQVTM, CDR2 ANQGSEA. In DNA, the CDR3 is TGCAGCGCACGACCGGGACAGCCTAATGAAAAACTGTTTTTT. This translates into CSARPGQPNEKLFF.

CDR3 amino acids: CAISGTDEETQYF. CDR3 bases: TGTGCCATCTCTGGGACAGATGAAGAGACCCAGTACTTC. The genes are TRBV10-3 and TRBJ2-5; 7 positions agree with TRBD1. V lost 8 bases to trimming and J lost 3 bases; unmatched junction nucleotides: 6. Germline values: CDR1 ENHRY, CDR2 SYGVKD. This CDR3 comprises 13 residues.

This clone was detected many times. The rearrangement joins TRBV5-1 to TRBJ2-7; D unresolved. Germline V gene sequence: CDR1 SGHRS, CDR2 YFSETQ. This CDR3 spans 10 amino acids. The V gene lost 7 bases and the J gene lost 7 bases, with 9 bases spanning the gap. CDR3 loop: CASGKGEQYV. CDR3 coding DNA: TGCGCCAGCGGGAAGGGTGAGCAGTACGTC.

V usage is TRBV2 and J usage is TRBJ2-7; D might be TRBD2 (6 bases). The germline CDR1 and CDR2 sequences are SNHLY and FYNNEI. The ends were cut back, 11 bases at V and 5 bases at J, with 16 bases in the middle. The CDR3 is 12 residues long. The DNA of the CDR3 is TGTGCCGGTTCCGGGAGTGGCGACGAGCAGTACTTC. Protein: CAGSGSGDEQYF.

V gene TRBV6-5 combines with J gene TRBJ2-1; D not resolved. CDR1 is MNHEY and CDR2 is SVGAGI in the germline V gene. V was clipped by 0 bases and J by 6 bases, with 9 bases between them. The CDR3 runs 14 residues. This CDR3 reads CASSYSRLGNEQFF. The CDR3 nucleotides read TGTGCCAGCAGTTACTCGCGTCTAGGCAATGAGCAGTTCTTC.

The chain uses TRBV7-9 and TRBJ1-6; 7 bases fit TRBD1. Per germline, CDR1 SEHNR and CDR2 FQNEAQ (reference sequence). This CDR3 is 16 amino acids long. The V gene end was trimmed by 4 bases and the J gene end by 5 bases; junction bases not matched to a gene: 8. CDR3 protein: CASSSLGDRNNSPLHF. The CDR3 nucleotides are TGTGCCAGCAGCTCACTGGGGGACAGAAATAATTCACCCCTCCACTTT.

This clone was seen at least ten times. The CDR3 sequence is CASSPSLLAARNTGELFF. DNA for the CDR3: TGTGCCAGCAGCCCGAGCCTACTAGCAGCACGGAACACCGGGGAGCTGTTTTTT. The chain employs TRBV7-3 and TRBJ2-2, with D possibly being TRBD2 (6 bases). V was trimmed by 5 bases and J by 1 base, leaving 20 bases between them. Germline V CDR1 and CDR2: SGHTA, FQGTGA. This CDR3 is built from 18 residues.